This TCR beta chain was documented in a study of siplizumab effects on memory and regulatory T cells (dated by TCRdb to the late 2010s). Describing the broader study: The effect of the anti-CD2 antibody siplizumab on alloreactive T-cell subsets was examined in allogeneic mixed lymphocyte reactions constructed from human PBMCs.

Counted from cysteine to phenylalanine, this CDR3 has 23 amino acids. The only DNA kept is the CDR3, 69 bases in frame from the first base. V is trimmed back by 2 bases and J by 3 bases, and the junction contains 25 bases that no gene match accounts for. Based on the germline V gene, the CDR1 and CDR2 sequences are ENHRY and SYGVKD. Libraries were prepared through the immunoSEQ multiplex PCR assay. Each sample had 85,000 to 100,000 TCR templates assayed by the deep sequencing platform. Genomic DNA extracted from sorted T cells was used for TCRbeta CDR3 sequencing. On the authors' methods: The R programming language was used for clonal analysis of the TCRbeta CDR3 data. Alloreactive CD4+ and CD8+ clones were defined by comparing unstimulated samples with post-reaction CFSE-low samples. Regulatory or non-regulatory origin was assigned to alloreactive CD4+ clones by matching of sequences to sorted unstimulated Treg and non-Treg repertoires. The clones in this table, taken by TCRdb from immuneACCESS, are in-frame only. Not every clone is retained; where verified, under half of the shortfall comes from an unresolved V gene, and the cause of the rest is unknown. For V, J and clone size, that table is used; D and trimming come from the DNA. In all, the sample holds approximately 100,000 clones, and roughly 94% of those were seen once. 1% to 1.5% of the sample comes from the top ten.

As concerns this clone: The antigen this receptor binds is unknown. No quality values exist for individual bases; no much larger clone is one base distant.

Sorted unstimulated T cells, along with proliferating T cells recovered from mixed lymphocyte reactions, underwent TCRbeta CDR3 sequencing. Fresh whole blood from fewer than 11 HLA-typed healthy donors was used as the source from which PBMCs were isolated. Unstimulated CD4+ non-regulatory T cells were FACS-sorted to map the origin of alloreactive clones. Overall results and qualifications from the work: In reactions with siplizumab, an average of approximately 69% of mappable alloreactive CD4+ clones were Treg-derived, compared with 25% to 30% in control reactions. The cumulative frequency of alloreactive sequences traceable to unstimulated CD4+ memory T cells was significantly reduced by siplizumab. Whether proliferating Tregs from siplizumab cultures actually had suppressive function was not functionally confirmed. For roughly 75-97% of proliferating CD4+ or CD8+ clones, no naive or memory phenotype could be assigned. Because sequences at frequencies below about 10^-5 were poorly captured, only a minor fraction of alloreactive clones could be mapped back to unstimulated subsets. Compared with memory T cells, unstimulated naive T cells appeared more diverse, and naive cells seemed to make a substantial contribution to the alloresponse.

The sequenced material came from non-Treg CD4+ T cells sorted from blood. The cell subset or site label on this specimen signifies: FACS-sorted unstimulated CD4+ non-regulatory T cells. This receptor chain uses TRBV10-3 and TRBJ2-3; 11 bases in the middle match TRBD2. The source is a human donor in good health. The sequence in DNA is TGTGCCATCAGTGAGCCGTGGTCGGCAGGGGAGCATAGCGGGAGGGCCGGAACAGATACGCAGTATTTT. Its product reads: CAISEPWSAGEHSGRAGTDTQYF.